The table lists the clone carrying this T cell receptor beta chain with a few counts. What it recognizes is unknown. These data belong to a study of post-analysis software for immune sequencing data. Across the study: Included among the disease courses, which were recorded for the cohort, were relapsing-remitting, secondary progressive and progressive-relapsing multiple sclerosis. Study results and limitations: F measure clustering grouped samples strongly by preparation batch. Patients with multiple sclerosis recorded significantly lower normalized Chao1 diversity than controls, the study found. The study found TRBV5-6, TRBV5-1 and TRBV20-1 among about 5 TRBV segments more frequent in patients than controls.

Sequencing libraries made from TCR beta cDNA carried unique molecular identifiers. Approximately 0.5 million cDNA molecules were recovered from an input of roughly 0.85 to 10 million T cells. TCRdb passed the PCR reads through MiXCR, listing each CDR3 protein once. Found here are hundreds of thousands of distinct CDR3 sequences, less than 45% of them singletons; the top ten hold 12%. The trim removed 3 bases at V and 1 base at J, leaving 2 bases unmatched. This CDR3 contains 13 residues. Germline CDR1 reads DFQATT; CDR2 reads SNEGSKA (reference sequence). Sequencing was carried out using blood. V usage is TRBV20-1 and J usage is TRBJ2-7, with 8 bases identical to TRBD2. This clonotype was obtained from a girl aged 10 to 17 with multiple sclerosis. The CDR3 DNA follows: TGCAGTGCTAGTCGGGAGGGTTCCTACGAGCAGTACTTC. It yields the protein CSASREGSYEQYF.